This T cell receptor (beta chain) originates from a study of CD8 T cells in ankylosing spondylitis. Study findings and constraints: Both synovial fluid and blood in reactive arthritis had previously been reported to carry some motif variants. Among TCR beta sequences, a motif of eight highly homologous variants appeared characteristic of ankylosing spondylitis blood. Reports say disease-linked clones showed up significantly more in matched ankylosing spondylitis synovial fluid. Researchers report that disease-linked clones proved CD8+ and relatively rare in peripheral blood.

This clonotype showed up just a few times. As yet, its antigen is unknown. The CDR3 covers 15 residues. The V end lost 1 base, the J end lost 4 bases, and 11 bases lay between the germline ends. Germline lookup yields CDR1 SGHRS and CDR2 YFSETQ. MiXCR, run by TCRdb on the 5' RACE reads, gives a single entry per CDR3 protein. Of approximately 210,000 distinct CDR3 sequences listed, more than 10% were seen once; the top ten hold more than 15%. This clonotype was sampled from a male donor with ankylosing spondylitis or in good health (not recorded which). The sequencing input was blood, either unsorted or a sorted T cell fraction (not recorded which). This rearrangement joins TRBV5-1 to TRBJ1-4; a possible D gene is TRBD1 (6 bases). CDR3 region: CASSLNGQINEKLFF. In DNA, the CDR3 is TGCGCCAGCAGCTTGAACGGACAGATTAATGAAAAACTGTTTTTT.